This T cell receptor beta chain is from a study of high-grade serous ovarian cancer treatment subgroups (dated by TCRdb to 2020 to 2023). Some background on the complete study: On average, sequencing produced approximately 15,000 reads and 7,494 unique TCR beta rearrangements for each sample. The study examined TCR beta repertoires in high-grade serous ovarian cancer patients who were grouped under a laparoscopic triage algorithm by complete gross resection or by neoadjuvant chemotherapy response. Each patient contributed one primary tumor and two metastatic tumor samples, giving more than 75 samples in total. The approximately 30-patient cohort included approximately ten patients with no residual disease after primary surgery (R0), approximately ten excellent NACT responders, and approximately ten poor NACT responders.

CDR1 and CDR2 (LGHNA, YNFKEQ) derive from the germline V gene. Its CDR3 holds 14 amino acids, cysteine through phenylalanine. Solely the CDR3 DNA is kept, with 42 bases framed from the first base. V is cut by 1 base and J by 4 bases, and the space between the germline ends is 8 bases. Tumor samples were obtained before definitive surgery or chemotherapy. Genomic DNA was extracted by the MD Anderson Biospecimen Extraction Resource, and TCR sequencing was done by the MD Anderson Cancer Genomics Laboratory. Regarding this clone: Its antigen remains unidentified. Base qualities are missing; no much larger clone stands one base away.

High-throughput TCR profiling via ImmunoSEQ was performed on the roughly 98 tumor samples. On the authors' methods: Repertoire diversity metrics included richness (unique productive sequences), clonality, evenness and relatedness; Bhattacharyya coefficient assessed similarity between samples. In a sensitivity analysis, TCRs with fewer than two reads were excluded, and consistent conclusions were obtained. TCRdb holds this immuneACCESS table with in-frame rearrangements only. Some clones are missing; in checked studies, unresolved V genes explain under half, and the rest has no known cause. V and J calls and clone size are as listed in that table; D and trimming were resolved from the DNA. The sample table shows roughly 20,000 clones, and about 68% are seen once. The ten top clones hold approximately 6.6% of the sample. What the work shows at the level of the full study, not this receptor alone: TCR clonal relatedness correlated positively with neoantigen level and, by trend, with copy number variation and mutation load from whole-genome sequencing. Bulk tumor TCR sequencing lacked spatial information, limiting insight into HGSC tumor complexity and diversity. The TCR repertoire analyses centered on CDR3, and CDR1 and CDR2 were not analyzed. Repertoire similarity ranging from about 0.11 to 0.8 was observed between tumors from the same patient, whereas almost no similarity was observed between different patients.

Recombination connected TRBV4-2 to TRBJ1-3; perhaps TRBD1 is the D gene, with 6 bases matching. Sequenced sample: tumor tissue. This TCR came from a human donor with high-grade serous ovarian cancer. The CDR3 region: CASSQGTVGNTIYF. The DNA sequence is given as TGTGCCAGCAGCCAAGGGACAGTAGGAAACACCATATATTTT.